The rows below give T cell receptor beta chains drawn from one sample of a study of blood T cell repertoires in COVID-19. The protocol was immunoSEQ multiplex PCR, while the TCRdb copy is restricted to in-frame clones and leaves out a portion. Of a few hundred thousand clones in the sample, just under 90% were seen once. Sequenced material: PBMCs or T cells enriched from blood (not recorded which). The source is a woman between 50 and 59 years old who had recovered from COVID-19. Both conserved end residues are part of each CDR3. A D gene is named only where the DNA matches it firmly. Not every row has a clone size; where given, it reads once, few, many or a size class.

d_call: NA; clone_size: NA; j_call: TRBJ1-2; v_call: TRBV29-1; cdr3_nt: TGCAGCGTTGGTACAGGCCAAAAGGGCTACACCTTC; cdr3_aa: CSVGTGQKGYTF
d_call: TRBD2; clone_size: NA; j_call: TRBJ2-2; v_call: TRBV28; cdr3_nt: TGTGCCAGCAGTTTAGCGGGGGGGATACCCACCGGGGAGCTGTTTTTT; cdr3_aa: CASSLAGGIPTGELFF
d_call: TRBD2; clone_size: once; j_call: TRBJ2-1; v_call: TRBV5-1; cdr3_nt: TGCGCCAGCAGCTTCGGACTAGCCATCCTCAAGCAGTTCTTC; cdr3_aa: CASSFGLAILKQFF
d_call: NA; clone_size: NA; j_call: TRBJ1-5; v_call: TRBV28; cdr3_nt: TGTGCCAGCAGTCCACAGTCCAGGCAGCCCCAGCATTTT; cdr3_aa: CASSPQSRQPQHF
d_call: NA; clone_size: NA; j_call: TRBJ2-3; v_call: TRBV11-2; cdr3_nt: TGTGCCAGCAGCTTAGACTGGGGCGGGCGCGGGGGCTCAGATACGCAGTATTTT; cdr3_aa: CASSLDWGGRGGSDTQYF
d_call: NA; clone_size: NA; j_call: TRBJ1-1; v_call: TRBV28; cdr3_nt: TGTGCCAGCAGCCTAGGACACGCTGGGACTGAAGCTTTCTTT; cdr3_aa: CASSLGHAGTEAFF
d_call: NA; clone_size: NA; j_call: TRBJ2-3; v_call: TRBV9; cdr3_nt: TGTGCCAGCGGCATGGGGGCGACAGATACGCAGTATTTT; cdr3_aa: CASGMGATDTQYF
d_call: NA; clone_size: NA; j_call: TRBJ1-5; v_call: TRBV4-1; cdr3_nt: TGCGCCAGCAGCCAAGAGGCAGTATTTCAGCCCCAGCATTTT; cdr3_aa: CASSQEAVFQPQHF
d_call: TRBD1; clone_size: once; j_call: TRBJ1-2; v_call: TRBV14; cdr3_nt: TGTGCCAGCAGCCAAGAAGGGGCAGGGGGCGCCTATGGCTACACCTTC; cdr3_aa: CASSQEGAGGAYGYTF
d_call: NA; clone_size: NA; j_call: TRBJ1-2; v_call: TRBV28; cdr3_nt: TGTGCCAGCAATGAGGGAACGAGCTATGGCTACACCTTC; cdr3_aa: CASNEGTSYGYTF
d_call: NA; clone_size: NA; j_call: TRBJ2-1; v_call: TRBV20-1; cdr3_nt: TGCAGTGCTAGAAACAGGCATGAGCAGTTCTTC; cdr3_aa: CSARNRHEQFF
d_call: TRBD2; clone_size: NA; j_call: TRBJ2-1; v_call: TRBV4-2; cdr3_nt: TGTGCCAGCAGCCAAGATCTGGGGGGGAGCTCCTACAATGAGCAGTTCTTC; cdr3_aa: CASSQDLGGSSYNEQFF
d_call: NA; clone_size: few; j_call: TRBJ2-6; v_call: TRBV6-1; cdr3_nt: TGTGCCAGCAGTGACGACAGCTCTGGGGCCAACGTCCTGACTTTC; cdr3_aa: CASSDDSSGANVLTF
d_call: TRBD2; clone_size: NA; j_call: TRBJ2-1; v_call: TRBV7-9; cdr3_nt: TGTGCCAGCAGACTAGCGCCCTACAATGAGCAGTTCTTC; cdr3_aa: CASRLAPYNEQFF
d_call: TRBD1; clone_size: NA; j_call: TRBJ1-5; v_call: TRBV19; cdr3_nt: TGTGCCAGCGGGGGCAGAAATCAGGGGGGCAATCAGCCCCAGCATTTT; cdr3_aa: CASGGRNQGGNQPQHF
d_call: NA; clone_size: NA; j_call: TRBJ1-1; v_call: TRBV10-3; cdr3_nt: TGTGCCATCAGTGAGTCAGGACAGTTCATGAACACTGAAGCTTTCTTT; cdr3_aa: CAISESGQFMNTEAFF
d_call: NA; clone_size: NA; j_call: TRBJ1-3; v_call: TRBV6-1; cdr3_nt: TGTGCCAGCAGTGAACGAGGCCCAGGGTCTGGAAACACCATATATTTT; cdr3_aa: CASSERGPGSGNTIYF
d_call: NA; clone_size: many; j_call: TRBJ2-5; v_call: TRBV7-6; cdr3_nt: TGTGCCAGCAGCTTAAGTTGGATTCGGGGCCAAGAGACCCAGTACTTC; cdr3_aa: CASSLSWIRGQETQYF
d_call: NA; clone_size: NA; j_call: TRBJ2-6; v_call: TRBV28; cdr3_nt: TGTGCCAGCAGCCCCGGGTTGCCCAACGTCCTGACTTTC; cdr3_aa: CASSPGLPNVLTF
d_call: TRBD1; clone_size: NA; j_call: TRBJ2-5; v_call: TRBV19; cdr3_nt: TGTGCCAGTAGCCGAGGGACAGGTGGGACCCAGTACTTC; cdr3_aa: CASSRGTGGTQYF
d_call: NA; clone_size: NA; j_call: TRBJ2-7; v_call: TRBV7-9; cdr3_nt: TGTGCCAGCAGCTTAGTCGGTCCCTACGAGCAGTACTTC; cdr3_aa: CASSLVGPYEQYF
d_call: TRBD1; clone_size: NA; j_call: TRBJ2-5; v_call: TRBV7-3; cdr3_nt: TGTGCCAGCAGCCTCAGAGGGACAGGCCAAGAGACCCAGTACTTC; cdr3_aa: CASSLRGTGQETQYF
d_call: TRBD2; clone_size: NA; j_call: TRBJ2-2; v_call: TRBV12-3/TRBV12-4; cdr3_nt: TGTGCCTGCCTAGCGGGGCCACCCGGGGAGCTGTTTTTT; cdr3_aa: CACLAGPPGELFF
d_call: NA; clone_size: NA; j_call: TRBJ2-5; v_call: TRBV5-8; cdr3_nt: TGTGCCAGCAGCTTATACAGGGCAGAGACCCAGTACTTC; cdr3_aa: CASSLYRAETQYF
d_call: NA; clone_size: NA; j_call: TRBJ1-1; v_call: TRBV5-5; cdr3_nt: TGTGCCAGCAGCTACGGGGGAACTGAAGCTTTCTTT; cdr3_aa: CASSYGGTEAFF
d_call: NA; clone_size: NA; j_call: TRBJ2-1; v_call: TRBV21-1; cdr3_nt: TGTGCCAAGCCGCCGGGACAGGCCCTCACTAATGAGCAGTTCTTC; cdr3_aa: CAKPPGQALTNEQFF
d_call: NA; clone_size: NA; j_call: TRBJ1-1; v_call: TRBV18; cdr3_nt: TGTGCCAGCTCACCTGGGGCAGGGGCAGTGGGGCTCACTGAAGCTTTCTTT; cdr3_aa: CASSPGAGAVGLTEAFF
d_call: NA; clone_size: NA; j_call: TRBJ2-7; v_call: TRBV6-6; cdr3_nt: TGTGCCAGCAGATCGACAGTAAGCTCCTACGAGCAGTACTTC; cdr3_aa: CASRSTVSSYEQYF
d_call: NA; clone_size: once; j_call: TRBJ1-6; v_call: TRBV19; cdr3_nt: TGTGCCAGTAGTATAAGGGGGTCCTATAATTCACCCCTCCACTTT; cdr3_aa: CASSIRGSYNSPLHF
d_call: NA; clone_size: NA; j_call: TRBJ2-2; v_call: TRBV5-4; cdr3_nt: TGTGCCAGCACCACGGCGGGCAGGAGGAACACCGGGGAGCTGTTTTTT; cdr3_aa: CASTTAGRRNTGELFF
d_call: NA; clone_size: NA; j_call: TRBJ1-5; v_call: TRBV19; cdr3_nt: TGTGCCAGTAGTATACAAATTTACAGGGAAAATCAGCCCCAGCATTTT; cdr3_aa: CASSIQIYRENQPQHF
d_call: TRBD1; clone_size: NA; j_call: TRBJ1-2; v_call: TRBV30; cdr3_nt: TGTGCCTGGTCGCAGGGACAGGGCGATGGCTACACCTTC; cdr3_aa: CAWSQGQGDGYTF
d_call: TRBD1; clone_size: NA; j_call: TRBJ1-2; v_call: TRBV30; cdr3_nt: TGTGCCTGGGTCGGGACAGAATGGGGCTACACCTTC; cdr3_aa: CAWVGTEWGYTF
d_call: TRBD2; clone_size: NA; j_call: TRBJ2-7; v_call: TRBV5-1; cdr3_nt: TGCGCCAGCAGCGGCCGGACTAGCGGGGGCCTGGAGGAGCAGTACTTC; cdr3_aa: CASSGRTSGGLEEQYF
d_call: NA; clone_size: NA; j_call: TRBJ1-2; v_call: TRBV6-5; cdr3_nt: TGTGCCAGCATTCGGGGAAGCAACTCGAACTATGGCTACACCTTC; cdr3_aa: CASIRGSNSNYGYTF
d_call: NA; clone_size: NA; j_call: TRBJ2-1; v_call: TRBV20-1; cdr3_nt: TGCAGTGCTAGTGGCGCGGGGGCGACCCATGAGCAGTTCTTC; cdr3_aa: CSASGAGATHEQFF
d_call: NA; clone_size: NA; j_call: TRBJ1-5; v_call: TRBV28; cdr3_nt: TGTGCCAGCTACCCCGCGGATAGCAATCAGCCCCAGCATTTT; cdr3_aa: CASYPADSNQPQHF
d_call: NA; clone_size: NA; j_call: TRBJ1-1; v_call: TRBV5-4; cdr3_nt: TGTGCCAGCAGCAGGGAGGGGAACACTGAAGCTTTCTTT; cdr3_aa: CASSREGNTEAFF
d_call: TRBD1; clone_size: NA; j_call: TRBJ1-2; v_call: TRBV27; cdr3_nt: TGTGCCAGCAGTTTCAATGGACAGGGCCACATTTATGGCTACACCTTC; cdr3_aa: CASSFNGQGHIYGYTF
d_call: NA; clone_size: NA; j_call: TRBJ2-2; v_call: TRBV28; cdr3_nt: TGTGCCAGCAGCACGTCCCGGGATATTGGCGGGGAGCTGTTTTTT; cdr3_aa: CASSTSRDIGGELFF
d_call: TRBD1; clone_size: NA; j_call: TRBJ2-2; v_call: TRBV19; cdr3_nt: TGTGCCAGTAGTACAAGACAGGGTAGTTTAACCGGGGAGCTGTTTTTT; cdr3_aa: CASSTRQGSLTGELFF
d_call: NA; clone_size: NA; j_call: TRBJ1-5; v_call: TRBV7-9; cdr3_nt: TGTGCCAGCAGCTACGACAAGGGGCAGCCCCAGCATTTT; cdr3_aa: CASSYDKGQPQHF
d_call: TRBD2; clone_size: NA; j_call: TRBJ2-1; v_call: TRBV11-1; cdr3_nt: TGTGCCAGCAGCCAATGGGGGGGGTACAATGAGCAGTTCTTC; cdr3_aa: CASSQWGGYNEQFF
d_call: NA; clone_size: NA; j_call: TRBJ2-7; v_call: TRBV2; cdr3_nt: TGTGCCAGCACTCTGGGACTGGGGCCCTACGAGCAGTACTTC; cdr3_aa: CASTLGLGPYEQYF
d_call: NA; clone_size: few; j_call: TRBJ1-3; v_call: TRBV7-9; cdr3_nt: TGTGCCAGCAGCTTAAGCTCCCTCTCTGGAAACACCATATATTTT; cdr3_aa: CASSLSSLSGNTIYF
d_call: TRBD1; clone_size: NA; j_call: TRBJ2-7; v_call: TRBV27; cdr3_nt: TGTGCCAGCAGTTTACAGGGGGCTTCCTACGAGCAGTACTTC; cdr3_aa: CASSLQGASYEQYF
d_call: TRBD2; clone_size: NA; j_call: TRBJ2-3; v_call: TRBV7-2; cdr3_nt: TGTGCCAGCAGCACGATGGGACTAGCCAAAGAGGCGCAGTATTTT; cdr3_aa: CASSTMGLAKEAQYF
d_call: TRBD1; clone_size: NA; j_call: TRBJ2-7; v_call: TRBV18; cdr3_nt: TGTGCCAGCTCACCACCAAGGACAGGGGCTGGGTACGAGCAGTACTTC; cdr3_aa: CASSPPRTGAGYEQYF
d_call: TRBD1; clone_size: NA; j_call: TRBJ1-3; v_call: TRBV7-8; cdr3_nt: TGTGCCAGCAGCCCCCGGGACAGCAGCTCTGGAAACACCATATATTTT; cdr3_aa: CASSPRDSSSGNTIYF
d_call: TRBD1; clone_size: many; j_call: TRBJ1-1; v_call: TRBV7-9; cdr3_nt: TGTGCCAGCAGTCCGGACAGGGGTAGAAGGAGGAACACTGAAGCTTTCTTT; cdr3_aa: CASSPDRGRRRNTEAFF